This T cell receptor (beta chain) was identified in a study of T cells in Graves' hyperthyroidism and ophthalmopathy. This clonotype appeared many times. The antigen remains unidentified. Per germline, CDR1 SGHTS and CDR2 YDEGEE. CDR3 length: 15 amino acids. V shed 4 bases and J 8 bases; nucleotides not matched to a gene: 14. Diagnoses were established using clinical symptoms, serum thyroxine and TRAb, thyroid ultrasound and orbital computed tomography. TCR beta CDR3 sequences were amplified from RNA transcripts. Initially, a first-round RT-PCR of the TCR CDR3 employed the HTBI primer set. TCRdb ran MiXCR on the multiplex PCR reads and lists one entry per CDR3 protein. The sample comprises 500,000 to 600,000 distinct CDR3 sequences, about 45% of which are singletons, and about two fifths rests with the top ten. Study findings and constraints: Most expanded thyroid clonotypes above 0.001 also appeared in blood. A model built on 13 V-J features separated ophthalmopathy from stable hyperthyroidism.

The V and J genes are TRBV5-8 and TRBJ1-2, with 7 nucleotides matching TRBD1. Sequencing used peripheral blood or thyroid tissue (not recorded which). The sequence came from an adult woman with Graves' disease, either hyperthyroidism or ophthalmopathy (not recorded which). The CDR3 DNA reads TGTGCCAGCAGCCCGAATACAGGGGCATTTCCCGGCTACACCTTC. This sequence encodes CASSPNTGAFPGYTF.